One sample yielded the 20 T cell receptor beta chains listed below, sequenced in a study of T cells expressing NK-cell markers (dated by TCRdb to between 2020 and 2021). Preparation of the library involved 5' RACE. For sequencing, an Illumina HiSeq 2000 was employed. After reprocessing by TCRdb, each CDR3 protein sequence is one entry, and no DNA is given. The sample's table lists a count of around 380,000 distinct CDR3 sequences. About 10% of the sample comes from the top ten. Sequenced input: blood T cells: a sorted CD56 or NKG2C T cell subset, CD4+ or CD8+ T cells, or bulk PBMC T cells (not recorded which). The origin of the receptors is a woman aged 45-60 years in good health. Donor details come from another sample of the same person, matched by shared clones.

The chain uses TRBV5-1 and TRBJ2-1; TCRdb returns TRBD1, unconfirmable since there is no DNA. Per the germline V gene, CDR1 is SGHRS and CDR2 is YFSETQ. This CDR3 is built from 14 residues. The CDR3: CASGAQGSYNEQFF.

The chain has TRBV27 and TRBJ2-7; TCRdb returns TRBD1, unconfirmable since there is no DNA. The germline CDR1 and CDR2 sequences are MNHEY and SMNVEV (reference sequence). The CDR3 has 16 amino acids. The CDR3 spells CASSLEADSAYYEQYF.

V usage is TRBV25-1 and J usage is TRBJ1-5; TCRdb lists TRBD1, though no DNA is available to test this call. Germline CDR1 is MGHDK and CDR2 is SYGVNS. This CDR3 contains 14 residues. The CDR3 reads CASSETGLNQPQHF.

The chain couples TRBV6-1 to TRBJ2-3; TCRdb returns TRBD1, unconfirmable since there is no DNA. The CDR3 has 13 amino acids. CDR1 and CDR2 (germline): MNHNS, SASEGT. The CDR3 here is CASSTTETDTQYF.

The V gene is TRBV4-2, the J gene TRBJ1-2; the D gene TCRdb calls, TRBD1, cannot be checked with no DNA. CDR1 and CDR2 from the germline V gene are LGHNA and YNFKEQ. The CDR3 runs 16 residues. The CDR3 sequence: CASSHGTGAWDYGYTF.

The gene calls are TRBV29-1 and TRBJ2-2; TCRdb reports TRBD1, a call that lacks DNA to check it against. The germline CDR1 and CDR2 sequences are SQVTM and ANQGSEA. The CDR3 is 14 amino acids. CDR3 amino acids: CSVVRTENTGELFF.

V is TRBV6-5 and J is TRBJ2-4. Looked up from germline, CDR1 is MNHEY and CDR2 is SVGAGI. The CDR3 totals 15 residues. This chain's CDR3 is CASTSKVLAKNIQYF.

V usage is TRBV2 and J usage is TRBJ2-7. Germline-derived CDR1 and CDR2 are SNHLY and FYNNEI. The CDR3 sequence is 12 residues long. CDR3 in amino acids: CATKGGPYEQYF.

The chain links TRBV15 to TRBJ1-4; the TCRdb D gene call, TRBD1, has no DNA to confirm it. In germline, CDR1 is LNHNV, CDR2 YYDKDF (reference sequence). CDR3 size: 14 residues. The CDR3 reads CATSMAGVGEKLFF.

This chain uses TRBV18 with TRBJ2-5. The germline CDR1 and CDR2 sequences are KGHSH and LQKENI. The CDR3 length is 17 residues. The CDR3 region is CASSPPRWAAIQETQYF.

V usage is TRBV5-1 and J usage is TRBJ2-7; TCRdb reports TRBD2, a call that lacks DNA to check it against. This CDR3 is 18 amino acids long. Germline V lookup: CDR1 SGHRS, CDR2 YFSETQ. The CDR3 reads CASSSGLAGGPVSYEQYF.

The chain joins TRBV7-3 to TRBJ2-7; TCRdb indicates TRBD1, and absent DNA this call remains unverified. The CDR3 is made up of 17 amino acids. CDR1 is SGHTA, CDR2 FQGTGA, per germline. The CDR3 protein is CASSLIGGTSPSYEQYF.

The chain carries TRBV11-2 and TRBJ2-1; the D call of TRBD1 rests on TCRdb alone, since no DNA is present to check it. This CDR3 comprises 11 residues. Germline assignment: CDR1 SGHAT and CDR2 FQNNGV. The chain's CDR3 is CASGPGTAQFF.

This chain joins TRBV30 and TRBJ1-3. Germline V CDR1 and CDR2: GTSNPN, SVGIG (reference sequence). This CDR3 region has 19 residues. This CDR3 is CAWSDTFRDTKDSGNTIYF.

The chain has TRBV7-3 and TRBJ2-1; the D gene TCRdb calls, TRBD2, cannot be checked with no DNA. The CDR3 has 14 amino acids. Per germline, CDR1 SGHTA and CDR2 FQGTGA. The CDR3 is CASSLAPASDEQFF. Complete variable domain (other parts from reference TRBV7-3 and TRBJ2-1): GAGVSQTPSNKVTEKGKYVELRCDPISGHTALYWYRQSLGQGPEFLIYFQGTGAADDSGLPNDRFFAVRPEGSVSTLKIQRTERGDSAVYLCASSLAPASDEQFFGPGTRLTVL.

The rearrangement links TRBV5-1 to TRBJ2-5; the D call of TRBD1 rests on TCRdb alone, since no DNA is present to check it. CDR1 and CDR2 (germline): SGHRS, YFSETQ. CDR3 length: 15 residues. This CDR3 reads CASSFRTGGVETQYF.

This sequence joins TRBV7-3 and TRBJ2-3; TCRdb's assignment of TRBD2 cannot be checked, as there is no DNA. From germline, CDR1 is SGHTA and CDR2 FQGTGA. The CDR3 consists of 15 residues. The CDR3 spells CASSPAGVITDTQYF.

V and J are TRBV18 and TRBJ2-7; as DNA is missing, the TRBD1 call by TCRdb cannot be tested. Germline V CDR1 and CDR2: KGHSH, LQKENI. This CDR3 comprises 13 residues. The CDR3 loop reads CASSPPLPGEQYF.

CDR3 sequence reads: CASSPWERGRADEQFF. The rearrangement links TRBV5-1 to TRBJ2-1; there is no DNA to check the TCRdb D call of TRBD2. The CDR3 is 16 amino acids. The germline V gene has CDR1 SGHRS and CDR2 YFSETQ.

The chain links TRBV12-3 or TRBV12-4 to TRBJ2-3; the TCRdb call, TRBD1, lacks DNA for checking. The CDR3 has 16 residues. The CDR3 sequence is CASSTGAGLGADTQYF.